This paragraph reports one T cell receptor beta chain. The sample originates from a study of T cells in Graves' hyperthyroidism and ophthalmopathy. Researchers took RNA transcripts and amplified the TCR beta CDR3 regions from them. The HTBI primer set was used in a first-round RT-PCR of the TCR CDR3. From the multiplex PCR reads, TCRdb called clonotypes with MiXCR, one entry per CDR3 protein. The sample lists 550,000 to 800,000 distinct CDR3 sequences, roughly 15% occurring once. Trimming took off 2 bases at V and 8 bases at J, with 12 bases between the two ends. The V gene's germline CDR1 is LNHDA and CDR2 SQIVND (reference sequence). CDR3 length: 13 amino acids.

Sample: blood. The TCR comes from a man in his late teens or twenties with Graves' hyperthyroidism. The chain links TRBV19 to TRBJ1-2; no clear D gene. The CDR3 is CASSINRFGGYTF. As DNA, the CDR3 is TGTGCCAGTAGTATAAACAGATTCGGCGGCTACACCTTC.